These 8 T cell receptor beta chains were all obtained from the same sample, sequenced in a study of cytomegalovirus exposure and HLA in healthy donors. This table comes from immunoSEQ multiplex PCR, and its TCRdb copy is limited to in-frame clones, with some not included. Of about 360,000 clones in the sample, 70% to 90% were seen once. Input material: PBMCs. The source of these receptors is a woman younger than 30 in good health and CMV-seronegative.

The chain couples TRBV5-8 to TRBJ2-5; tentative D call: TRBD2 (5 bases). The CDR3 runs to 14 residues. CDR1 and CDR2 from the germline V gene are SGHTS and YDEGEE. Between the trimmed V and J ends, which lost 1 base and 4 bases, there was a span of 11 bases. The CDR3 here is CASSLFASGETQYF. CDR3 sequence (DNA): TGTGCCAGCAGCTTGTTTGCCAGCGGAGAGACCCAGTACTTC.

The chain employs TRBV5-1 and TRBJ2-3, with 8 bases aligning to TRBD2. This CDR3 spans 17 amino acids. Germline CDR1 is SGHRS and CDR2 is YFSETQ. V shed 0 bases and J 1 base; nucleotides not matched to a gene: 7. The chain's CDR3 is CASSLETSGLGTDTQYF. CDR3 coding DNA: TGCGCCAGCAGCTTGGAAACTAGCGGCCTTGGCACAGATACGCAGTATTTT.

The chain employs TRBV27 and TRBJ2-1; D perhaps matches TRBD2 (5 bases). Germline loops: CDR1 MNHEY, CDR2 SMNVEV (reference sequence). Trimming cost V 7 bases and J 3 bases, with 13 bases left between them. The CDR3 runs to 14 residues. The CDR3 DNA is TGTGCCAGCACTAGCCGGGCGGGCTACAATGAGCAGTTCTTC. It specifies CASTSRAGYNEQFF.

V usage is TRBV7-2 and J usage is TRBJ2-2; TRBD1 agrees at 8 bases. This CDR3 has 15 residues. Looked up from germline, CDR1 is SGHTA and CDR2 is FQGNSA. The trim removed 1 base at V and 4 bases at J, leaving 2 bases unmatched. The CDR3 loop reads CASSLGTGTTGELFF. For the CDR3, the DNA is TGTGCCAGCAGCTTAGGGACAGGGACCACCGGGGAGCTGTTTTTT.

The J gene is TRBJ2-1, the V gene TRBV2, with D perhaps matching TRBD1 (6 bases). The CDR3 loop spans 13 amino acids. V was shortened by 7 bases and J by 9 bases, with 16 bases between the two germline ends. Germline CDR1 SNHLY, CDR2 FYNNEI. The CDR3 DNA follows: TGTGCCAGCAATCCCCCAGGGGTGGGTGAGCAGTTCTTC. Residues: CASNPPGVGEQFF.

The CDR3 sequence is CASRSGGFGTDTQYF. CDR3 DNA: TGTGCCAGCAGATCGGGGGGTTTCGGCACAGATACGCAGTATTTT. V is TRBV6-1 and J is TRBJ2-3; 7 nucleotides agree with TRBD2. The CDR3 runs 15 residues. CDR1 MNHNS and CDR2 SASEGT come from the germline V gene. Unmatched junction bases numbered 7, after V lost 6 bases and J lost 1 base.

The V gene is TRBV6-6, the J gene TRBJ1-1; D is uncertain. Per germline, CDR1 MNHNY and CDR2 SVGAGI (reference sequence). Trimming cost V 2 bases and J 0 bases, with 7 bases left between them. The CDR3 length is 14 residues. The CDR3 DNA sequence: TGTGCCAGCAGTTACGAGAGAATGAACACTGAAGCTTTCTTT. Residues: CASSYERMNTEAFF.

DNA of the CDR3: TGCGCCAGCAGCCCGGCAACACTAGCGGGGGGGCATGAGCAGTTCTTC. Amino acid sequence: CASSPATLAGGHEQFF. The gene calls are TRBV4-1 and TRBJ2-1; 13 bases map to TRBD2. J was trimmed by 8 bases and V by 4 bases; bases with no gene match: 8. Germline V gene data show CDR1 as MGHRA and CDR2 as YSYEKL. This CDR3 is 16 amino acids long.